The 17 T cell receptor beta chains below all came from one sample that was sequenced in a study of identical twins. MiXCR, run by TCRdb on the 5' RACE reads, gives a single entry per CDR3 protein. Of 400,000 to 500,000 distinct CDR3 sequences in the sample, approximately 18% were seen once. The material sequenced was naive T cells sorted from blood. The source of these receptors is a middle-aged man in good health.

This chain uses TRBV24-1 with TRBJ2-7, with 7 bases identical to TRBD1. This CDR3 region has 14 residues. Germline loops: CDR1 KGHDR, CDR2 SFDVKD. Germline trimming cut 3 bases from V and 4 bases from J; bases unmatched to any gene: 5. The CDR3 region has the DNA TGTGCCACCAGTGATCCGGGACAGAGTTACGAGCAGTACTTC. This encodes CATSDPGQSYEQYF.

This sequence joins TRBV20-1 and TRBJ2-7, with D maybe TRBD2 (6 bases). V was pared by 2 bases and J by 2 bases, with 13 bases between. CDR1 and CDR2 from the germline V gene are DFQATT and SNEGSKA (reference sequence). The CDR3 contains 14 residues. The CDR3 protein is CSARYVGTAYEQYF. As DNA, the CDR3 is TGCAGTGCTAGATACGTGGGGACTGCCTACGAGCAGTACTTC.

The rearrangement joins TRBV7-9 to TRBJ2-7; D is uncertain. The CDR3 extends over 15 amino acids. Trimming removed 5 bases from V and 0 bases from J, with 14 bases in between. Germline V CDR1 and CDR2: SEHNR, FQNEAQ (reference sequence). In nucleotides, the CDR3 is TGTGCCAGCAGCCCTGTCCTTGAGCCCTCCTACGAGCAGTACTTC. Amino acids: CASSPVLEPSYEQYF.

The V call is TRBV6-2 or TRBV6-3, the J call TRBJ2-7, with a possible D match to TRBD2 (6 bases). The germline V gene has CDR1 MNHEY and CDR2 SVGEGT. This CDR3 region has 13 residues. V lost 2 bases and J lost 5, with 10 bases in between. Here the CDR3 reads CASSYRRDHEQYF. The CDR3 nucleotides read TGTGCCAGCAGTTACCGGCGGGACCACGAGCAGTACTTC.

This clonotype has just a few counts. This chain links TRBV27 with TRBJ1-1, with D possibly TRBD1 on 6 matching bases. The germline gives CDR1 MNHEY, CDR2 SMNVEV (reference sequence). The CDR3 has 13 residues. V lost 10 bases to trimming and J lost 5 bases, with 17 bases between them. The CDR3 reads CAISQGLGTEAFF. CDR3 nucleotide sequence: TGTGCCATCTCTCAGGGGTTGGGGACTGAAGCTTTCTTT.

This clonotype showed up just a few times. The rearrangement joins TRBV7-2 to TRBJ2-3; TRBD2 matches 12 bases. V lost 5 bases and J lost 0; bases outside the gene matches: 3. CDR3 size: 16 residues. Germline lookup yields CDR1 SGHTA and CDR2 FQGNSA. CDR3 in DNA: TGTGCCAGCAGCCGGGGGACTAGCGGGAGCACAGATACGCAGTATTTT. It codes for CASSRGTSGSTDTQYF.

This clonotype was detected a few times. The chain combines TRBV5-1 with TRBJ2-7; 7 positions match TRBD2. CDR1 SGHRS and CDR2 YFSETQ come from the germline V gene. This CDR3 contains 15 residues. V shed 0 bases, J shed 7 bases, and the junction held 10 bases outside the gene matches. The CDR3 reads CASSLGPGLPLEQYF. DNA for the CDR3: TGCGCCAGCAGCTTGGGACCGGGACTACCCCTGGAGCAGTACTTC.

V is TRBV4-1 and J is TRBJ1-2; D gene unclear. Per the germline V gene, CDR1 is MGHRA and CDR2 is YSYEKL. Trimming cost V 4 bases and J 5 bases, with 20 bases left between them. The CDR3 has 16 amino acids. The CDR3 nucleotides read TGCGCCAGCAGCCCTTCGGACCGGCTCCCTTCATATGGCTACACCTTC. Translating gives CASSPSDRLPSYGYTF.

The CDR3, as DNA: TGCAGTGCATACACGGGACACGGATTCAGGGATACGCAGTATTTT. Translation gives CSAYTGHGFRDTQYF. The V call is TRBV20-1, the J call TRBJ2-3; tentative D call: TRBD1 (6 bases). V was shortened by 6 bases and J by 6 bases, with 22 bases between the two germline ends. The CDR3 spans 15 residues. Germline loops: CDR1 DFQATT, CDR2 SNEGSKA (reference sequence).

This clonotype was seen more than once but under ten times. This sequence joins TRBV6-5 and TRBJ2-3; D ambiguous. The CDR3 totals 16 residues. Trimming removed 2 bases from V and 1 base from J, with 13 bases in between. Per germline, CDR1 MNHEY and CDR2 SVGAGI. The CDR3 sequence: CASSYETSTRTDTQYF. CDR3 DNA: TGTGCCAGCAGTTACGAGACAAGTACTCGCACAGATACGCAGTATTTT.

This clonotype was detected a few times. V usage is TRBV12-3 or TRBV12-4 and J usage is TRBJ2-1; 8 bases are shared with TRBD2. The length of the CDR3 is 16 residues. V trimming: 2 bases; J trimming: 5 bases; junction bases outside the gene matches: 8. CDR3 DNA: TGTGCCAGCAGTTTATATCAGCGGGGGAGTGACAATGAGCAGTTCTTC. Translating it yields CASSLYQRGSDNEQFF.

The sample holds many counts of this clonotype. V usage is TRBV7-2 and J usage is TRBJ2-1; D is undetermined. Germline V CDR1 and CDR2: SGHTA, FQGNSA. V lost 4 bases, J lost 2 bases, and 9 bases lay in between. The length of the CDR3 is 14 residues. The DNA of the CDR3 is TGTGCCAGCAGCTCTTTGGGGACCTACAATGAGCAGTTCTTC. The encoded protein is CASSSLGTYNEQFF.

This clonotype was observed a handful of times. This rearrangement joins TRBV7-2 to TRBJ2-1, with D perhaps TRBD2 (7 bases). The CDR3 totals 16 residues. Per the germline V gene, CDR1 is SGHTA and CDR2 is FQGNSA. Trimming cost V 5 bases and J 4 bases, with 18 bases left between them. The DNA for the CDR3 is TGTGCCAGCAGCCCCTCGTCAAGCGGGACATACAATGAGCAGTTCTTC. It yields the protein CASSPSSSGTYNEQFF. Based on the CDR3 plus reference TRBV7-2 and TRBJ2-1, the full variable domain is GAGVSQSPSNKVTEKGKDVELRCDPISGHTALYWYRQSLGQGLEFLIYFQGNSAPDKSGLPSDRFSAERTGGSVSTLTIQRTQQEDSAVYLCASSPSSSGTYNEQFFGPGTRLTVL.

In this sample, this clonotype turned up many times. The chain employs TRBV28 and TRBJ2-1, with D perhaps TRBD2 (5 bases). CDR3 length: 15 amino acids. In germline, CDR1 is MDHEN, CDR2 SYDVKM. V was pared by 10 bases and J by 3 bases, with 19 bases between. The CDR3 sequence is CATRGKPGIYNEQFF. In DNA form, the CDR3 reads TGTGCCACCCGGGGAAAACCGGGGATCTACAATGAGCAGTTCTTC.

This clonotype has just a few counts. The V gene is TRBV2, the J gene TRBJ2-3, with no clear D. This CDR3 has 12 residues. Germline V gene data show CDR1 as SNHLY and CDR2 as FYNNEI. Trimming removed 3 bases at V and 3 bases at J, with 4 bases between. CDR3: CASSDVTDTQYF. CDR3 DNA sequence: TGTGCCAGCAGTGACGTTACAGATACGCAGTATTTT.

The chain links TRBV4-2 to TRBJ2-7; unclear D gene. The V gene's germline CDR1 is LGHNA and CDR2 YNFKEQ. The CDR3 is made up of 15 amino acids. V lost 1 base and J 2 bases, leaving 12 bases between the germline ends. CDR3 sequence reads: CASSQGGVLAYEQYF. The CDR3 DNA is TGTGCCAGCAGCCAAGGAGGCGTATTGGCCTACGAGCAGTACTTC.

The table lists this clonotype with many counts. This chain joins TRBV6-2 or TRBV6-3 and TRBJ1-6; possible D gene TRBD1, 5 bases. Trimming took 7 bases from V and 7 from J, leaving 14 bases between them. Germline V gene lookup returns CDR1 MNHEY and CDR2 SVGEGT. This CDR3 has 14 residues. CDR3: CASTYAGRNSPLHF. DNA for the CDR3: TGTGCCAGCACCTACGCAGGGAGGAATTCACCCCTCCACTTT.